Below are 3 T cell receptor beta chains sequenced from a single sample in a study of blood T cell repertoires in COVID-19. Repertoires were generated with immunoSEQ multiplex PCR, while TCRdb's copy carries only in-frame clones and drops some. The table shows 100,000 to 120,000 clones, with about 88% occurring only once. The sample consisted of peripheral blood. The origin of the receptors is a woman in her 70s who had recovered from COVID-19.

V gene TRBV5-5 combines with J gene TRBJ1-5, with TRBD1 matching 12 bases. CDR3 length: 17 amino acids. Germline V lookup: CDR1 SGHKS, CDR2 YYEKEE (reference sequence). The V segment lost 2 bases and the J segment 6 bases; nucleotides outside the gene matches: 9. The CDR3 bases are TGTGCCAGCAGCTTAGGGACAGGGGGCCTTGGATCTCAGCCCCAGCATTTT. Translating it yields CASSLGTGGLGSQPQHF.

This clone was seen a handful of times. This rearrangement joins TRBV3-1 (or the pseudogene TRBV3-2) to TRBJ2-7; TRBD1 aligns across 11 bases. CDR1 and CDR2 from the germline V gene are LGHDT and YNNKEL (reference sequence). After removal of 1 base from V and 6 bases from J, the junction contained 2 bases not matched to a gene. The CDR3 extends over 14 amino acids. In DNA, the CDR3 is TGTGCCAGCAGCCAAGCAGGGACAGGGGGCGAGCAGTACTTC. Amino acid sequence: CASSQAGTGGEQYF.

V and J are TRBV9 and TRBJ2-3; tentative D call: TRBD2 (6 bases). CDR3 length equals 14 residues. Trimming cost V 0 bases and J 5 bases, with 10 bases left between them. Germline values: CDR1 SGDLS, CDR2 YYNGEE. As DNA, the CDR3 is TGTGCCAGCAGCGTAGGGCGGGGCGGAGATACGCAGTATTTT. Translated, it gives CASSVGRGGDTQYF.